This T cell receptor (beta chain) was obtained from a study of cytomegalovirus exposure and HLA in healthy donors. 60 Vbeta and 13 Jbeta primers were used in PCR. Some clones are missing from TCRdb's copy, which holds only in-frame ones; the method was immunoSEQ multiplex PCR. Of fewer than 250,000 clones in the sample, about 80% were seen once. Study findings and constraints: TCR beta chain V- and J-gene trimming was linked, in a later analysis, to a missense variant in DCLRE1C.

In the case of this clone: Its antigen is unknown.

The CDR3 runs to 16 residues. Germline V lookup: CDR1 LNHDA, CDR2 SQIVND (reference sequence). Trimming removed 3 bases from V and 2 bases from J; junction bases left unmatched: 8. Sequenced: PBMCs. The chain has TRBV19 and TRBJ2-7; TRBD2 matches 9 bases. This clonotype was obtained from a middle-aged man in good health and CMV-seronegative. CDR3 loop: CASSIGRASGTYEQYF. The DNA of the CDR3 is TGTGCCAGTAGTATTGGGAGGGCTAGCGGGACCTACGAGCAGTACTTC.